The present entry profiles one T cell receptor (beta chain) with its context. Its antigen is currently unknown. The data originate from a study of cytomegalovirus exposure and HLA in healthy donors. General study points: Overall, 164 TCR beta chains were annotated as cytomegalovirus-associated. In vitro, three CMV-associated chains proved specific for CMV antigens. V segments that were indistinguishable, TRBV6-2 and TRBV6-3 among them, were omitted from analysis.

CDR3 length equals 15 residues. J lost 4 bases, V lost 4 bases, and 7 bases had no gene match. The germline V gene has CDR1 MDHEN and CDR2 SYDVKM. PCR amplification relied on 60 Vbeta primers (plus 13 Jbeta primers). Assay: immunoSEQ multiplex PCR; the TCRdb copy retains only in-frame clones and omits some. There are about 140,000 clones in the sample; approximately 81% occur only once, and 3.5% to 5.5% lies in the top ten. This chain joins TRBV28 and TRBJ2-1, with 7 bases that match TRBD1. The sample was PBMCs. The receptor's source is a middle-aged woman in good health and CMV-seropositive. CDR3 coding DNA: TGTGCCAGCAGTTCCGGGACAGCCGTTTACAATGAGCAGTTCTTC. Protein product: CASSSGTAVYNEQFF.